These 7 T cell receptor beta chains came from one sample sequenced in a study of blood T cell repertoires in COVID-19. Only in-frame clones appear in the TCRdb table, and some are missing; sequencing was by immunoSEQ multiplex PCR. The sample yields roughly 220,000 clones, 84% seen once. Sequenced input: PBMCs or T cells enriched from blood (not recorded which). These TCRs come from a woman between 35 and 50 years old who had recovered from COVID-19.

This chain connects TRBV6-6 to TRBJ2-3; 11 positions match TRBD2. The CDR3 sequence is 17 residues long. CDR1 and CDR2 from the germline V gene are MNHNY and SVGAGI (reference sequence). Trimming took 6 bases from V and 0 from J; bases not matched to a gene: 8. The CDR3: CASSRLAGKPSTDTQYF. CDR3 bases: TGTGCCAGCAGCCGACTAGCGGGGAAACCTAGCACAGATACGCAGTATTTT.

The chain joins TRBV7-2 to TRBJ1-2; no definite D call. V dropped 3 bases and J dropped 7 bases, with 15 bases sitting between them. CDR1 is SGHTA, CDR2 FQGNSA, per germline. This CDR3 is built from 14 residues. CDR3 loop: CASSFATRGGGYTF. Written as DNA, the CDR3 is TGTGCCAGCAGCTTTGCGACACGGGGAGGTGGCTACACCTTC.

This chain connects TRBV14 to TRBJ2-2; 8 nucleotides agree with TRBD2. CDR1 is SGHDN, CDR2 FVKESK, per germline. Germline trimming cut 4 bases from V and 0 bases from J; bases unmatched to any gene: 1. This CDR3 has 15 amino acids. CDR3 sequence: CASSPGLANTGELFF. The CDR3 DNA reads as TGTGCCAGCAGCCCGGGACTAGCGAACACCGGGGAGCTGTTTTTT.

In this sample, this clone turned up once. This chain uses TRBV10-2 with TRBJ2-1; 9 positions match TRBD2. The CDR3 is made up of 12 amino acids. Germline CDR1 reads WSHSY; CDR2 reads SAAADI. V was clipped by 7 bases and J by 7 bases; unmatched bases: 2. The CDR3 coding sequence is TGCGCCAGCACGCGGGGGGGAAATGAGCAGTTCTTC. Protein: CASTRGGNEQFF.

The V gene is TRBV12-3 or TRBV12-4, the J gene TRBJ2-7, with 8 bases fitting TRBD2. The length of the CDR3 is 13 residues. The J segment lost 6 bases and the V segment lost 3 bases, leaving 4 bases of the junction unmatched. In DNA form, the CDR3 reads TGTGCCAGCAGTTTGAGCGGGAGCATCGAGCAGTACTTC. It translates to CASSLSGSIEQYF.

The J gene is TRBJ2-7, the V gene TRBV12-2; the D call TRBD2 from the table was never checked on the DNA. TRBV12-2 is a recognized pseudogene. This CDR3 has 17 amino acids. CDR3: CASRPLDTSGMVGEQYV. In nucleotides, the CDR3 is TGTGCAAGTCGCCCCCTCGACACTAGCGGCATGGTCGGCGAGCAGTACGTC.

The chain joins TRBV28 to TRBJ1-5; the match to TRBD1 covers 9 bases. Unmatched junction bases numbered 10, after V lost 6 bases and J lost 7 bases. The CDR3 is 15 residues long. CDR1 is MDHEN and CDR2 is SYDVKM in the germline V gene. CDR3 loop: CASRPRTGAGQPQHF. The DNA of the CDR3 is TGTGCCAGCAGACCACGGACAGGGGCAGGGCAGCCCCAGCATTTT.